The rows below give T cell receptor beta chains drawn from one sample of a study of blood T cell repertoires in COVID-19. The repertoire was sequenced with immunoSEQ multiplex PCR; TCRdb's copy has only in-frame clones and lacks some. The data show a few hundred thousand clones, with about nine tenths seen just once and roughly 0.92% held by the top ten. The sample consisted of peripheral blood. The receptors were gathered from a woman aged 40 to 50 who had recovered from COVID-19. Each CDR3 is given with its conserved first and last residue. D genes are given only for firm matches. The size entry is marked missing in some rows and otherwise reads once, few, many or a size class.

abundance	j_gene	v_gene	d_gene	len	CDR3aa	CDR3nt
.	TRBJ2-7	TRBV7-2	TRBD2	14	CASSLTSGSYEQYF	TGTGCCAGCAGCTTAACTAGCGGGAGCTACGAGCAGTACTTC
.	TRBJ2-7	TRBV9	.	15	CASSGPGGPYYEQYF	TGTGCCAGCAGCGGCCCCGGGGGTCCTTACTACGAGCAGTACTTC
.	TRBJ2-1	TRBV7-9	TRBD2	14	CASSLGLDYNEQFF	TGTGCCAGCAGCTTGGGACTAGACTACAATGAGCAGTTCTTC
.	TRBJ2-3	TRBV11-1	TRBD2	15	CASSLGLAVENTQYF	TGTGCCAGCAGCTTAGGACTAGCGGTAGAGAATACGCAGTATTTT
.	TRBJ1-1	TRBV3-1/TRBV3-2	.	13	CASSSQGNTEAFF	TGTGCCAGCAGCTCACAGGGAAACACTGAAGCTTTCTTT
.	TRBJ2-3	TRBV30	.	11	CAAGTTDTQYF	TGTGCCGCGGGGACCACAGATACGCAGTATTTT
once	TRBJ2-7	TRBV19	TRBD1	13	CASSRGQGYEQYF	TGTGCCAGTAGTAGGGGACAGGGATACGAGCAGTACTTC
.	TRBJ1-2	TRBV7-2	.	12	CASSSQGSGYTF	TGTGCCAGCAGCTCCCAGGGATCCGGCTACACCTTC
.	TRBJ2-7	TRBV6-5	.	14	CASSYSEGAGEQYF	TGTGCCAGCAGTTATAGTGAGGGGGCGGGGGAGCAGTACTTC
.	TRBJ1-6	TRBV6-5	.	12	CASSSLQGSLHF	TGTGCCAGCAGTTCCTTACAGGGAAGTCTCCACTTT
.	TRBJ2-7	TRBV19	TRBD1	15	CASSIDTGGSYEQYF	TGTGCCAGTAGTATAGATACAGGGGGCTCCTACGAGCAGTACTTC
.	TRBJ2-3	TRBV5-1	.	14	CASSRSRATDTQYF	TGCGCCAGCAGCCGTAGCAGGGCGACAGATACGCAGTATTTT
.	TRBJ2-3	TRBV6-6	.	17	CASSPHSQGTSADTQYF	TGTGCCAGCAGTCCCCACTCCCAGGGGACCTCAGCAGATACGCAGTATTTT
once	TRBJ2-1	TRBV18	TRBD2	16	CASSPSGLAGSNEQFF	TGTGCCAGCTCACCATCCGGACTAGCGGGTTCCAATGAGCAGTTCTTC
.	TRBJ2-5	TRBV6-1	TRBD1	16	CASSELARQGRETQYF	TGTGCCAGCAGTGAACTCGCGAGACAGGGGCGGGAGACCCAGTACTTC
.	TRBJ1-2	TRBV3-1/TRBV3-2	.	15	CASSQEGTTDRGYTF	TGTGCCAGCAGCCAAGAAGGGACGACAGACAGGGGCTACACCTTC
.	TRBJ1-6	TRBV3-1/TRBV3-2	.	16	CASSQNPDLAVSPLHF	TGTGCCAGCAGCCAAAACCCAGACCTAGCGGTTTCACCCCTCCACTTT
.	TRBJ2-7	TRBV27	TRBD1	13	CASSTSGGGKEDF	TGTGCCAGCAGTACCTCAGGGGGCGGTAAGGAAGACTTC
.	TRBJ1-5	TRBV4-1	TRBD1	16	CASSQNGDSENQPQHF	TGCGCCAGCAGCCAAAATGGGGACAGCGAAAATCAGCCCCAGCATTTT
once	TRBJ2-1	TRBV7-9	TRBD2	13	CASRPTSGSEQFF	TGTGCCAGCAGGCCTACTAGCGGGTCCGAGCAGTTCTTC
.	TRBJ1-1	TRBV5-1	.	14	CASSLVRGDTEAFF	TGCGCCAGCAGCTTGGTCCGCGGTGACACTGAAGCTTTCTTT
.	TRBJ1-4	TRBV13	.	14	CASSFRQNNEKLFF	TGTGCCAGCAGCTTCAGACAGAATAATGAAAAACTGTTTTTT
.	TRBJ2-3	TRBV3-1/TRBV3-2	.	16	CASSSFVDSDTDTQYF	TGTGCCAGCAGCTCCTTTGTGGACTCCGACACAGATACGCAGTATTTT
.	TRBJ1-5	TRBV6-1	.	20	CASSAPNRGVESYSNQPQHF	TGTGCCAGCAGTGCCCCTAATCGGGGGGTGGAGTCGTATAGCAATCAGCCCCAGCATTTT
.	TRBJ2-1	TRBV28	.	12	CASSLASNEQFF	TGTGCCAGCAGTCTAGCGAGTAATGAGCAGTTCTTC
.	TRBJ1-1	TRBV5-1	.	17	CASSLGGLLGAQTEAFF	TGCGCCAGCAGCTTGGGGGGGCTGCTCGGGGCTCAAACTGAAGCTTTCTTT
.	TRBJ1-3	TRBV27	.	15	CASSSSSGYGNTIYF	TGTGCCAGCAGTTCAAGTTCAGGGTACGGAAACACCATATATTTT
.	TRBJ1-1	TRBV4-1	TRBD1	15	CASSQGDRPLAEAFF	TGCGCCAGCAGCCAAGGGGACAGGCCGCTCGCTGAAGCTTTCTTT
.	TRBJ2-1	TRBV5-6	.	12	CASGRSDNEQFF	TGTGCCAGCGGGAGAAGCGACAATGAGCAGTTCTTC
.	TRBJ1-5	TRBV6-1	TRBD1	17	CASSEALGTGGRQPQHF	TGTGCCAGCAGTGAAGCACTTGGCACAGGGGGCAGGCAGCCCCAGCATTTT
once	TRBJ2-1	TRBV7-2	TRBD2	12	CASSLVGGSGFF	TGTGCCAGCAGCTTAGTAGGCGGGAGTGGGTTCTTC
.	TRBJ1-2	TRBV10-3	TRBD1	14	CAIRRMTGGEGYTF	TGTGCCATCAGGAGGATGACAGGGGGCGAAGGCTACACCTTC
.	TRBJ2-7	TRBV27	.	13	CASSLNSDYEQYF	TGTGCCAGCAGCCTCAACTCCGACTACGAGCAGTACTTC
.	TRBJ2-7	TRBV14	TRBD1	16	CASSQISGTESYEQYF	TGTGCCAGCAGCCAAATATCCGGGACAGAATCCTACGAGCAGTACTTC
.	TRBJ2-7	TRBV10-3	.	14	CAISESGQTYEQYF	TGTGCCATCAGTGAGTCAGGACAAACCTACGAGCAGTACTTC
.	TRBJ2-7	TRBV5-1	TRBD1	13	CASSSRTGAEQYF	TGCGCCAGCAGCTCCAGGACAGGGGCCGAGCAGTACTTC
.	TRBJ2-1	TRBV18	TRBD2	17	CASSPGLAGGSYNEQFF	TGTGCCAGCTCCCCCGGGCTAGCGGGAGGCTCCTACAATGAGCAGTTCTTC
.	TRBJ1-1	TRBV2	.	10	CAGGQYEAFF	TGTGCCGGAGGACAGTATGAAGCTTTCTTT
.	TRBJ2-1	TRBV3-1/TRBV3-2	TRBD2	18	CASSQGGLAGSSYNEQFF	TGTGCCAGCAGCCAAGGGGGACTAGCGGGAAGCTCCTACAATGAGCAGTTCTTC
.	TRBJ2-7	TRBV6-1	TRBD1	15	CASSATGQASYEQYF	TGTGCCAGCAGTGCGACCGGACAGGCCTCCTACGAGCAGTACTTC
.	TRBJ2-1	TRBV18	.	15	CASSPLVAPAEEQFF	TGTGCCAGCTCACCACTTGTGGCCCCAGCGGAAGAGCAGTTCTTC
.	TRBJ2-7	TRBV19	.	14	CASSIVGTSYEQYF	TGTGCCAGTAGTATAGTGGGCACCTCCTACGAGCAGTACTTC
.	TRBJ1-1	TRBV7-8	.	15	CASSRGGQLNTEAFF	TGTGCCAGCAGCAGGGGGGGGCAGTTGAACACTGAAGCTTTCTTT
.	TRBJ1-5	TRBV9	.	15	CASGKLDSSNQPQHF	TGTGCCAGCGGAAAACTGGACAGCTCCAATCAGCCCCAGCATTTT
.	TRBJ2-2	TRBV5-1	TRBD2	16	CASSPTSGRSAGELFF	TGCGCCAGCAGCCCAACTAGCGGGAGAAGCGCCGGGGAGCTGTTTTTT
.	TRBJ2-5	TRBV19	TRBD2	15	CASSMGGRTKETQYF	TGTGCCAGTAGTATGGGCGGGAGGACGAAGGAGACCCAGTACTTC
.	TRBJ1-2	TRBV3-1/TRBV3-2	TRBD1	12	CASTGTGRGYTF	TGTGCCAGCACCGGGACAGGGCGAGGCTACACCTTC
.	TRBJ1-5	TRBV6-1	.	16	CASSGTADYSNQPQHF	TGTGCCAGCAGTGGGACAGCCGATTATAGCAATCAGCCCCAGCATTTT
.	TRBJ2-7	TRBV3-1/TRBV3-2	.	13	CASSRGHSDEQYF	TGTGCCAGCAGCCGGGGACATTCAGACGAGCAGTACTTC
.	TRBJ2-7	TRBV7-2	.	13	CASSAGPSYEQYF	TGTGCCAGCAGCGCGGGCCCTTCCTACGAGCAGTACTTC
.	TRBJ2-1	TRBV5-6	TRBD1	16	CASSSRTGGAYNEQFF	TGTGCCAGCAGCTCTCGGACAGGGGGGGCCTACAATGAGCAGTTCTTC
once	TRBJ1-3	TRBV7-8	.	15	CASSRGSSSGNTIYF	TGTGCCAGCAGCCGAGGGAGCAGCTCTGGAAACACCATATATTTT
.	TRBJ1-1	TRBV28	.	12	CASSLMGGEAFF	TGTGCCAGCAGTTTAATGGGGGGTGAAGCTTTCTTT
.	TRBJ2-7	TRBV11-2	TRBD1	18	CASSLVGGQGLVGGEQYF	TGTGCCAGCAGCTTAGTTGGTGGACAGGGTCTCGTCGGTGGCGAGCAGTACTTC
few	TRBJ1-6	TRBV5-5	.	16	CASSLAQTGHNSPLHF	TGTGCCAGCAGCTTGGCCCAGACAGGACATAATTCACCCCTCCACTTT